The sequence of this TCR beta chain was determined in a study of chemoradiotherapy in HPV16-positive cancers. The overall study: Two HPV16-positive patients' cells yielded candidate HPV-specific clones and common motifs.

Details on this clone: Antigen unknown.

Study-wide results and caveats: The functional HPV-specific definition rests on just a couple of HPV16-positive patients. Candidate HPV-specific clones and E7-related TCR motifs grew in tumor during treatment.

V was shortened by 2 bases and J by 8 bases, with 15 bases between the two germline ends. Per the germline V gene, CDR1 is LGHNT and CDR2 is FRNRAP. The CDR3 contains 14 residues. Data came from immunoSEQ multiplex PCR; TCRdb stores just in-frame clones and leaves some out. The sample has fewer than 70,000 clones, 90% seen once. The clonotype originates from a human donor with HPV-associated anogenital cancer. The chain couples TRBV12-5 to TRBJ1-2, with TRBD1 as a possible D gene (5 bases). The sample was blood, taken from a patient who underwent chemoradiotherapy. CDR3 region: CASGLPSQSGGYTF. In nucleotides, the CDR3 is TGTGCTAGTGGTTTGCCCTCACAGTCAGGGGGCTACACCTTC.